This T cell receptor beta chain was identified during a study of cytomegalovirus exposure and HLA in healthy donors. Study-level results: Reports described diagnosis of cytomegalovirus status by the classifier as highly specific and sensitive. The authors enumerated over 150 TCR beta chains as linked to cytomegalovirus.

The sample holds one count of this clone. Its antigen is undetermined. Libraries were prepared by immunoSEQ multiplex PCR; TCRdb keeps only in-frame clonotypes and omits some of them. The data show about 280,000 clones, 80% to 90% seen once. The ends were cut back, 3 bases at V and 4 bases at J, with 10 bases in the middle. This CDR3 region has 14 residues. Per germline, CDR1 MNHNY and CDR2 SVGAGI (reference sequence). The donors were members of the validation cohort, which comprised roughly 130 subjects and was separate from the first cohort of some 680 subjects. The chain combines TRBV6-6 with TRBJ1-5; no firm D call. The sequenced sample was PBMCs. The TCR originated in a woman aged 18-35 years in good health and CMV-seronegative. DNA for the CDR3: TGTGCCAGCAGTTATCAGGCCGAGAATCAGCCCCAGCATTTT. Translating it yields CASSYQAENQPQHF.